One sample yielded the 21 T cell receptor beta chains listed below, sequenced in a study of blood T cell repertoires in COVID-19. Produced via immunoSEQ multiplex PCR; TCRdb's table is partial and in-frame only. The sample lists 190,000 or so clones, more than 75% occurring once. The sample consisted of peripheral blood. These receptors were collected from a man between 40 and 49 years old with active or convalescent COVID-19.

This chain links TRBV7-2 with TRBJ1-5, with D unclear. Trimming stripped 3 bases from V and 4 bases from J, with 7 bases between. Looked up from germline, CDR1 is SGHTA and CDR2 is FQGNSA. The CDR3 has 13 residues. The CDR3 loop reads CASSFGENQPQHF. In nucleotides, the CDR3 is TGTGCCAGCAGCTTTGGTGAGAATCAGCCCCAGCATTTT.

The CDR3 DNA sequence: TGTGCCAGCAGTGAAGCGGGGAGACTAGCGGGGGGTGAGCAGTTCTTC. This encodes CASSEAGRLAGGEQFF. V gene TRBV6-1 combines with J gene TRBJ2-1; 13 bases fit TRBD2. CDR3 size: 16 residues. Germline V gives CDR1 MNHNS, CDR2 SASEGT. J lost 9 bases, V lost 0 bases, and 5 bases had no gene match.

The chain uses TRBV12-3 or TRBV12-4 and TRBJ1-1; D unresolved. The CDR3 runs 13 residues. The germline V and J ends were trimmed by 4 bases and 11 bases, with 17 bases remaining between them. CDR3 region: CASSSLQGAQAFF. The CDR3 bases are TGTGCCAGCAGTTCCCTACAAGGAGCTCAGGCTTTCTTT.

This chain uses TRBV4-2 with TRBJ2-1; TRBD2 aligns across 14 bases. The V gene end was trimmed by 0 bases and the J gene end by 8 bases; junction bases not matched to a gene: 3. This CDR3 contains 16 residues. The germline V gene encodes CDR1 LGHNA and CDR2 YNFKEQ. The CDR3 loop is CASSQEGTSGGYEQFF. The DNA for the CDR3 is TGTGCCAGCAGCCAAGAAGGGACTAGCGGGGGTTATGAGCAGTTCTTC.

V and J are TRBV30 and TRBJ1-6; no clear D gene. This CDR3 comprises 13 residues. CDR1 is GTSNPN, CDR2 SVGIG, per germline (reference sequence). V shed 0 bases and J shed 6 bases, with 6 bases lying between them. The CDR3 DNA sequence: TGTGCCTGGAGTGTGGCGGCTAATTCACCCCTCCACTTT. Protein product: CAWSVAANSPLHF.

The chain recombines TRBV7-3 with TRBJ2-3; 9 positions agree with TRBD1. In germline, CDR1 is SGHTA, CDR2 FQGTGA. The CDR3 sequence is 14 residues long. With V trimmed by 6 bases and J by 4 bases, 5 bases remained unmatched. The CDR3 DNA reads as TGTGCCAGCAGTCCAGGACAGGGGCCAGATACGCAGTATTTT. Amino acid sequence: CASSPGQGPDTQYF.

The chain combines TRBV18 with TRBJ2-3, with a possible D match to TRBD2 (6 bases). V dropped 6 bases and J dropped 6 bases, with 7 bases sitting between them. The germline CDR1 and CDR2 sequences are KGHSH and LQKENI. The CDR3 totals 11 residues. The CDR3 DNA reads TGTGCCAGCTCCCGGGGGGATACGCAGTATTTT. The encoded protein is CASSRGDTQYF.

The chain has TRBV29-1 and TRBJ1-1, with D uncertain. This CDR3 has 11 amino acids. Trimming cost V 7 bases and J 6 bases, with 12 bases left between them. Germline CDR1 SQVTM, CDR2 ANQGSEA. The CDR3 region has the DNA TGCAGCGCGGGAGCTTTCTCTGAAGCTTTCTTT. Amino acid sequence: CSAGAFSEAFF. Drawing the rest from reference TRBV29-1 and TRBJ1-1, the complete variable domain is SAVISQKPSRDICQRGTSLTIQCQVDSQVTMMFWYRQQPGQSLTLIATANQGSEATYESGFVIDKFPISRPNLTFSTLTVSNMSPEDSSIYLCSAGAFSEAFFGQGTRLTVV.

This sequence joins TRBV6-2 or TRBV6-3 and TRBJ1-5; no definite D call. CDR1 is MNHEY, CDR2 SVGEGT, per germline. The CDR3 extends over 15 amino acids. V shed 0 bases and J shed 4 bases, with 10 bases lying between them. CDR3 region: CASSYSLQLNQPQHF. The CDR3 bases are TGTGCCAGCAGTTACTCATTACAGCTTAATCAGCCCCAGCATTTT.

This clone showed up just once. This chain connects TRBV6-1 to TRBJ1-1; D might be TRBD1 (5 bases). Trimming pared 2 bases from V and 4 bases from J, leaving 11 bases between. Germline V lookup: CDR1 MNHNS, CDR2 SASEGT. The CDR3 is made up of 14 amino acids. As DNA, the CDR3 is TGTGCCAGCAGTGAAAAACAGGCCTTCACTGAAGCTTTCTTT. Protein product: CASSEKQAFTEAFF.

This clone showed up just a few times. The CDR3 loop is CASSYNGEYNEQFF. CDR3 nucleotides: TGTGCCAGCAGTTATAACGGAGAATACAATGAGCAGTTCTTC. This chain uses TRBV6-6 with TRBJ2-1; no reliable D call. Germline CDR1 and CDR2: MNHNY and SVGAGI (reference sequence). The CDR3 runs to 14 residues. Deletions cut 3 bases from V and 4 bases from J, with 10 bases between.

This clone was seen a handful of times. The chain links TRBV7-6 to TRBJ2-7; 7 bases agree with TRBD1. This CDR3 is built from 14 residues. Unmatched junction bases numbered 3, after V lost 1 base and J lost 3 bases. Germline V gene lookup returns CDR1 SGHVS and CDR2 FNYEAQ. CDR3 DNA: TGTGCCAGCAGCTTAGGGGACAGCTACTACGAGCAGTACTTC. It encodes CASSLGDSYYEQYF. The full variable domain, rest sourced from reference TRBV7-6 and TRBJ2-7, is GAGVSQSPRYKVTKRGQDVALRCDPISGHVSLYWYRQALGQGPEFLTYFNYEAQQDKSGLPNDRFSAERPEGSISTLTIQRTEQRDSAMYRCASSLGDSYYEQYFGPGTRLTVT.

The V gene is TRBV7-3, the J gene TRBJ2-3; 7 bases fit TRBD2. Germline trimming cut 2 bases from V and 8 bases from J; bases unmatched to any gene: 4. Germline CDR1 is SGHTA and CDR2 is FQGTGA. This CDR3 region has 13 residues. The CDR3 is CASSLGEGSTQYF. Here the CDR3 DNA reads TGTGCCAGCAGCTTAGGGGAGGGGTCTACGCAGTATTTT.

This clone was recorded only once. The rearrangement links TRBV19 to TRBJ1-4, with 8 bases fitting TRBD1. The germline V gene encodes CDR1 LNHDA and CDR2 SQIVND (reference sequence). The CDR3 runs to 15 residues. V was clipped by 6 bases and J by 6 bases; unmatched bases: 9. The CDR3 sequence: CASRDPGGVDEKLFF. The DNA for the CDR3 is TGTGCCAGTAGGGACCCAGGGGGCGTGGATGAAAAACTGTTTTTT.

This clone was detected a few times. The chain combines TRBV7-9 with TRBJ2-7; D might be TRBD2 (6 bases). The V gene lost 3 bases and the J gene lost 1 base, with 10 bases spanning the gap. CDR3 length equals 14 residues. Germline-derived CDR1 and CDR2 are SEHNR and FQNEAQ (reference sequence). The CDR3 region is CASSFSGFSYEQYF. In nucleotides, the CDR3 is TGTGCCAGCAGCTTTAGCGGATTTTCCTACGAGCAGTACTTC.

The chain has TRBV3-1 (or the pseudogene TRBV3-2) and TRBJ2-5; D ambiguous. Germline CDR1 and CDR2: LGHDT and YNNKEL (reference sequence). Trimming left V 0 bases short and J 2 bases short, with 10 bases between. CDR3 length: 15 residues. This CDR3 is CASSQDRAGQETQYF. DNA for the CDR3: TGTGCCAGCAGCCAAGATCGTGCAGGTCAAGAGACCCAGTACTTC.

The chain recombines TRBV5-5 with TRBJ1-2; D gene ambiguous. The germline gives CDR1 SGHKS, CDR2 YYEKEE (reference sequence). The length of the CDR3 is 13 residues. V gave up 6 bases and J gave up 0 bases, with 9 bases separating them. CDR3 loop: CASNSRTNYGYTF. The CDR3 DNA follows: TGTGCCAGCAACTCGAGAACTAACTATGGCTACACCTTC.

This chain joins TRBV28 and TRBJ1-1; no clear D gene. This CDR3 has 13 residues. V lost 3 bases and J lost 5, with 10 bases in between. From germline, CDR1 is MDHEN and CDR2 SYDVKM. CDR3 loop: CASSFLFETEAFF. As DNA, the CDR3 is TGTGCCAGCAGTTTTCTGTTTGAGACTGAAGCTTTCTTT. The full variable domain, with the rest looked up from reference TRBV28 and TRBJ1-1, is DVKVTQSSRYLVKRTGEKVFLECVQDMDHENMFWYRQDPGLGLRLIYFSYDVKMKEKGDIPEGYSVSREKKERFSLILESASTNQTSMYLCASSFLFETEAFFGQGTRLTVV.

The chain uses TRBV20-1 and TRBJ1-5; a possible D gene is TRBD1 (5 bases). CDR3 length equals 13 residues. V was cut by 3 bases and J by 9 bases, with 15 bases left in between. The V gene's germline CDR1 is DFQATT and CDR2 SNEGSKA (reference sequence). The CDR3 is CSASFRAERPQHF. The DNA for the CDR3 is TGCAGTGCTAGTTTCAGGGCGGAGCGGCCCCAGCATTTT.

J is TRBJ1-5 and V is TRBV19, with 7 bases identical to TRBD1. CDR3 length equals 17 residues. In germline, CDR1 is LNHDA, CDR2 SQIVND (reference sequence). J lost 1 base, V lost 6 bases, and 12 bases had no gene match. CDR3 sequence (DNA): TGTGCCAGTAGAGAAGGGGGCAGGCCCAGGAGCAATCAGCCCCAGCATTTT. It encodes CASREGGRPRSNQPQHF.

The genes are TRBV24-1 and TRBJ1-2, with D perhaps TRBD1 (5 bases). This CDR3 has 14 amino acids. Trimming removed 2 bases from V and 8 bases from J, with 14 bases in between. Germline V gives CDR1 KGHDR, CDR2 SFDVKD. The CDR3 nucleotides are TGTGCCACCAGTGATTACCCCAGGGAAAGGGGCTACACCTTC. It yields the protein CATSDYPRERGYTF.